This entry describes one T cell receptor (beta chain). Profiled with immunoSEQ multiplex PCR; TCRdb holds only in-frame clones, not every one. This sample carries fewer than 350,000 clones, approximately 90% of them seen once, and the ten largest clones take under 3%. The sample originates from a study of blood T cell repertoires in COVID-19. The CDR3 runs 14 residues. Germline CDR1 and CDR2: SGDLS and YYNGEE. Trimming took 3 bases from V and 8 from J, leaving 17 bases between them. Sequenced input: PBMCs or T cells enriched from blood (not recorded which). This clonotype was obtained from a woman in her thirties or forties with acute COVID-19. V usage is TRBV9 and J usage is TRBJ1-2; maybe TRBD1 (6 bases). The CDR3 coding sequence is TGTGCCAGCAGCGCAGGGACACCTTCTCGGGGCTACACCTTC. This sequence encodes CASSAGTPSRGYTF.